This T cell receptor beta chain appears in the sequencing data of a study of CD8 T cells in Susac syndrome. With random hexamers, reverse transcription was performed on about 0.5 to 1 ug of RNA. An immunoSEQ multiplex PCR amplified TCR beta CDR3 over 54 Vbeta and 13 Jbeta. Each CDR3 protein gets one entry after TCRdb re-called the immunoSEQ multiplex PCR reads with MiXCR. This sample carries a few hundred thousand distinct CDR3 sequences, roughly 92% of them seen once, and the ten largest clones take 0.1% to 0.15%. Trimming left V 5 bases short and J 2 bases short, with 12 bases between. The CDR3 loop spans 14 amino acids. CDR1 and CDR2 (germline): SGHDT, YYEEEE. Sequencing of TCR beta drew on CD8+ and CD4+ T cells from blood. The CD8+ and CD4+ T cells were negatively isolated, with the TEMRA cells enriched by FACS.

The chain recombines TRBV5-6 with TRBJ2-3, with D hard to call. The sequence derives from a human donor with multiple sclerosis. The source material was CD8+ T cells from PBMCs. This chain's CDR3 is CASSIGVPTDTQYF. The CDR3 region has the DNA TGTGCCAGCAGTATAGGAGTTCCCACAGATACGCAGTATTTT.